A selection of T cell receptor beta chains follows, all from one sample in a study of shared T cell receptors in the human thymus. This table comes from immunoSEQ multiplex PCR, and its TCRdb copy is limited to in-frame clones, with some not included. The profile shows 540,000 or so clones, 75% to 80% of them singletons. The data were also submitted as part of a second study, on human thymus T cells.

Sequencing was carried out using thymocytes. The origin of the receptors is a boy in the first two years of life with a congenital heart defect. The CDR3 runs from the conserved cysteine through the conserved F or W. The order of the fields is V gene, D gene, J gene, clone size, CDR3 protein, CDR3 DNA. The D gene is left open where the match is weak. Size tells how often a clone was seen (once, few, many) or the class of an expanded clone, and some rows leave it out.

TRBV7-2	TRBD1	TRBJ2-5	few	CASTLGQDQETQYF	TGTGCCAGCACCCTAGGACAGGACCAAGAGACCCAGTACTTC
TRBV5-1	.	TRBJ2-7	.	CASSPTEYYEQYF	TGCGCCAGCAGCCCGACAGAGTACTACGAGCAGTACTTC
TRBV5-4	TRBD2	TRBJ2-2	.	CASSLARGRAITGELFF	TGTGCCAGCAGCTTGGCCCGCGGGAGGGCCATCACCGGGGAGCTGTTTTTT
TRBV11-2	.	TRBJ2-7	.	CASSSGLEVSTYEQYF	TGTGCCAGCAGCTCCGGACTGGAGGTGTCAACCTACGAGCAGTACTTC
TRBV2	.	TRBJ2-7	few	CASGATPSSYEQYF	TGTGCCAGCGGGGCTACACCTAGCTCCTACGAGCAGTACTTC
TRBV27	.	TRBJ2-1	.	CASSPSVWYNEQFF	TGTGCCAGCAGTCCTAGCGTCTGGTACAATGAGCAGTTCTTC
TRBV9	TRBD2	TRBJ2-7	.	CASSARTSGRAHEQYF	TGTGCCAGCAGCGCCAGGACTAGCGGGAGGGCCCACGAGCAGTACTTC
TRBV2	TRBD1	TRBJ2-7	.	CASNPRDRDPYEQYF	TGTGCCAGCAACCCCCGGGACAGGGACCCCTACGAGCAGTACTTC
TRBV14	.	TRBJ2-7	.	CASSQDSPFRESSYEQYF	TGTGCCAGCAGCCAAGATTCCCCTTTCCGCGAAAGCTCCTACGAGCAGTACTTC
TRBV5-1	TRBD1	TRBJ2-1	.	CASSPWWDRGQVEQFF	TGCGCCAGCAGCCCCTGGTGGGACAGGGGGCAGGTTGAGCAGTTCTTC
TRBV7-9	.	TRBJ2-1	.	CASSLAMPSSSYNEQFF	TGTGCCAGCAGCTTAGCGATGCCTAGTTCTTCCTACAATGAGCAGTTCTTC
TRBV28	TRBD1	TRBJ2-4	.	CASSPGTDLAKNIQYF	TGTGCCAGCAGCCCTGGGACAGACCTAGCCAAAAACATTCAGTACTTC
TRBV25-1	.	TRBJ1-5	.	CASSASGGGQPQHF	TGTGCCAGCAGTGCCTCGGGGGGAGGACAGCCCCAGCATTTT
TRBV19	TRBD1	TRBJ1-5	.	CASSTGQVYHSNQPQHF	TGTGCCAGTAGTACGGGACAGGTATATCATAGCAATCAGCCCCAGCATTTT
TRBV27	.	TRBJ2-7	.	CASSRPRWGGQGEQYF	TGTGCCAGCAGTCGACCTCGATGGGGGGGCCAAGGGGAGCAGTACTTC
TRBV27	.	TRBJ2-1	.	CASTLGLGSSYNEQFF	TGTGCCAGCACCCTCGGGCTGGGGAGCTCCTACAATGAGCAGTTCTTC
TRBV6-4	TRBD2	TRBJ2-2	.	CASSPGLASYTGELFF	TGTGCCAGCAGCCCGGGACTAGCTTCGTATACCGGGGAGCTGTTTTTT
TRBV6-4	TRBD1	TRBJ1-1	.	CASSNPTGTTEAFF	TGTGCCAGCAGTAATCCGACAGGGACCACTGAAGCTTTCTTT
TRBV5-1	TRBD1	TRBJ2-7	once	CASTSMEPGQGYEQYF	TGCGCCAGCACCTCCATGGAACCGGGACAGGGCTACGAGCAGTACTTC
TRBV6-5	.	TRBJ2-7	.	CASSSGGYEQYF	TGTGCCAGCAGCTCCGGGGGCTACGAGCAGTACTTC
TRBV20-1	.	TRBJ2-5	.	CSARDAETQYF	TGCAGTGCTAGAGATGCGGAGACCCAGTACTTC
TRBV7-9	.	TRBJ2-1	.	CASSLAGRGSYNEQFF	TGTGCCAGCAGCTTAGCGGGCAGGGGCTCCTACAATGAGCAGTTCTTC
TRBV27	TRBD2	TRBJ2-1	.	CASRTTSGHSNEQFF	TGTGCCAGCAGAACGACTAGCGGGCATAGCAATGAGCAGTTCTTC
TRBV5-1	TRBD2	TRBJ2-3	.	CASSWEREPLTDTQYF	TGCGCCAGCAGCTGGGAGCGGGAGCCTCTTACAGATACGCAGTATTTT
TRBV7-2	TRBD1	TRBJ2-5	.	CASSKDTGGWETQYF	TGTGCCAGCAGCAAAGATACAGGGGGCTGGGAGACCCAGTACTTC
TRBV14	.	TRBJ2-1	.	CASSHLALSSYNEQFF	TGTGCCAGCAGCCATCTAGCGCTAAGCTCCTACAATGAGCAGTTCTTC
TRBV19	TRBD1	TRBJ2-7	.	CASNTGTGSYEQYF	TGTGCCAGTAACACCGGGACAGGGAGCTACGAGCAGTACTTC
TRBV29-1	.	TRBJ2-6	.	CSVWGTRVSGANVLTF	TGCAGCGTGTGGGGCACCCGAGTCTCTGGGGCCAACGTCCTGACTTTC
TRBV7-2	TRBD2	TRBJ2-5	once	CASAKAGAGETQYF	TGTGCCAGCGCAAAGGCGGGAGCGGGTGAGACCCAGTACTTC
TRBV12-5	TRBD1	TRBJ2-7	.	CASGKGQGDEQYF	TGTGCTAGTGGTAAGGGACAGGGAGACGAGCAGTACTTC
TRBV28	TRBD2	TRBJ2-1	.	CASSRRGSGRQGEQFF	TGTGCCAGCAGTCGCCGAGGGAGCGGGAGGCAGGGTGAGCAGTTCTTC
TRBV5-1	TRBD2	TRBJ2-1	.	CASSIKREGLIFNEQFF	TGCGCCAGCAGCATAAAGCGGGAGGGCCTCATTTTCAATGAGCAGTTCTTC
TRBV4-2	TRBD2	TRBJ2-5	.	CASSQDLASGTQETQYF	TGTGCCAGCAGCCAAGATTTAGCTAGCGGGACCCAAGAGACCCAGTACTTC
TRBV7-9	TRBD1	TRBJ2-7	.	CASSLVAGGTYEQYF	TGTGCCAGCAGCTTAGTGGCAGGGGGCACCTACGAGCAGTACTTC
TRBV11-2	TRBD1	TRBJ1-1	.	CASSSREGGVGTEAFF	TGTGCCAGCAGCTCCCGGGAAGGGGGCGTGGGCACTGAAGCTTTCTTT
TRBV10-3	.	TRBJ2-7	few	CAISEKAVPYEQYF	TGTGCCATCAGTGAGAAGGCGGTCCCCTACGAGCAGTACTTC
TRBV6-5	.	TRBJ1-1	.	CASSSHVRSNTEAFF	TGTGCCAGCAGTTCCCACGTTCGGTCGAACACTGAAGCTTTCTTT
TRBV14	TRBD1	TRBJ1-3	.	CASSPKPDRVAGNTIYF	TGTGCCAGCAGCCCGAAACCGGACAGGGTAGCTGGAAACACCATATATTTT
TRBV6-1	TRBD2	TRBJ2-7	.	CASSEAMGELAGGPSEQYF	TGTGCCAGCAGTGAAGCGATGGGGGAACTAGCGGGAGGGCCCAGCGAGCAGTACTTC
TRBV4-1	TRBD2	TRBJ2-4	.	CASSQDRGGGAQIAKNIQYF	TGCGCCAGCAGCCAAGATCGCGGGGGTGGGGCCCAGATAGCCAAAAACATTCAGTACTTC
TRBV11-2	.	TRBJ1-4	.	CASSPDGGNEKLFF	TGTGCCAGCAGCCCCGACGGCGGTAATGAAAAACTGTTTTTT
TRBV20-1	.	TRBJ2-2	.	CSAISGGELFF	TGCAGTGCTATCTCGGGCGGGGAGCTGTTTTTT
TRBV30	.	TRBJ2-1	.	CAWRGAVSYNEQFF	TGTGCCTGGAGGGGAGCGGTCTCCTACAATGAGCAGTTCTTC
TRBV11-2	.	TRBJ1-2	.	CASSLGGLYGYTF	TGTGCCAGCAGCTTAGGAGGGCTCTATGGCTACACCTTC
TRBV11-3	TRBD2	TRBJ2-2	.	CASSPRAGGGNTGELFF	TGTGCCAGCAGCCCTAGAGCGGGAGGTGGAAACACCGGGGAGCTGTTTTTT
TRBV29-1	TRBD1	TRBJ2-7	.	CSVGTGGSSYEQYF	TGCAGCGTGGGGACAGGGGGGAGCTCCTACGAGCAGTACTTC
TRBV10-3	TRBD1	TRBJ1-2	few	CAIKVGTGVGGYTF	TGTGCCATCAAGGTAGGGACAGGAGTCGGTGGCTACACCTTC
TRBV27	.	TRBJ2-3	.	CASRRQGVDTQYF	TGTGCCAGCAGGCGGCAAGGGGTAGATACGCAGTATTTT
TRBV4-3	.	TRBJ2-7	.	CASSQVGSGSSSYEQYF	TGCGCCAGCAGCCAAGTCGGAAGCGGGTCGAGCTCCTACGAGCAGTACTTC
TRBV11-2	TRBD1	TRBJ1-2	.	CASSPRQGWNYGYTF	TGTGCCAGCAGCCCCCGACAGGGGTGGAACTATGGCTACACCTTC
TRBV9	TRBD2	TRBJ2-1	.	CASSVDLWREGSYNEQFF	TGTGCCAGCAGCGTAGATCTGTGGCGGGAGGGCTCCTACAATGAGCAGTTCTTC
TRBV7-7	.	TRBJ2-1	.	CASSPRAVDEQFF	TGTGCTAGCAGCCCCAGGGCGGTCGATGAGCAGTTCTTC
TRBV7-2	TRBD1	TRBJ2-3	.	CASSLGTGATDTQYF	TGTGCCAGCAGCTTAGGGACAGGGGCCACAGATACGCAGTATTTT
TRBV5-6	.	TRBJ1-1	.	CASSLMLSWGVRTEAFF	TGTGCCAGCAGCCTCATGCTCAGTTGGGGGGTAAGGACTGAAGCTTTCTTT
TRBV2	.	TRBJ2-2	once	CASSYPGTNTGELFF	TGTGCCAGCAGCTACCCCGGGACGAACACCGGGGAGCTGTTTTTT
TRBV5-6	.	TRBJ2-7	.	CASSSGQGVASGRSYEQYF	TGTGCCAGCAGCTCGGGACAGGGGGTAGCTAGCGGGAGATCCTACGAGCAGTACTTC
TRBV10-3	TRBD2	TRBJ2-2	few	CAISDQREGGGELFF	TGTGCCATCAGTGACCAGCGGGAGGGCGGTGGGGAGCTGTTTTTT